This TCR beta chain was recovered during a study of T cells in Graves' hyperthyroidism and ophthalmopathy. As concerns this clonotype: Its cognate antigen is unknown.

Template material for amplifying TCR beta CDR3 regions consisted of RNA transcripts. The study used the HTBI primer set for a first-round RT-PCR of the TCR CDR3. One entry per CDR3 protein, called by TCRdb with MiXCR from the multiplex PCR reads. Of more than 300,000 distinct CDR3 sequences detected, less than 20% appear once; the ten largest clones hold 40%. Between the trimmed V and J ends, which lost 5 bases and 8 bases, there was a span of 16 bases. This CDR3 has 14 residues. Per germline, CDR1 SGHTA and CDR2 FQGTGA. The study, taken as a whole, reports: Most clonotypes expanded in thyroid above 0.001 were likewise present in blood.

The sequenced material came from blood. The chain recombines TRBV7-3 with TRBJ1-3, with a weak D call TRBD1 (6 bases). This receptor was identified in a man aged 18-30 years with Graves' ophthalmopathy. Here the CDR3 DNA reads TGTGCCAGCAGCCTATCATACAGGGAGGACACCATATATTTT. Its protein product is CASSLSYREDTIYF. The full variable domain, with the rest looked up from reference TRBV7-3 and TRBJ1-3, is GAGVSQTPSNKVTEKGKYVELRCDPISGHTALYWYRQSLGQGPEFLIYFQGTGAADDSGLPNDRFFAVRPEGSVSTLKIQRTERGDSAVYLCASSLSYREDTIYFGEGSWLTVV.